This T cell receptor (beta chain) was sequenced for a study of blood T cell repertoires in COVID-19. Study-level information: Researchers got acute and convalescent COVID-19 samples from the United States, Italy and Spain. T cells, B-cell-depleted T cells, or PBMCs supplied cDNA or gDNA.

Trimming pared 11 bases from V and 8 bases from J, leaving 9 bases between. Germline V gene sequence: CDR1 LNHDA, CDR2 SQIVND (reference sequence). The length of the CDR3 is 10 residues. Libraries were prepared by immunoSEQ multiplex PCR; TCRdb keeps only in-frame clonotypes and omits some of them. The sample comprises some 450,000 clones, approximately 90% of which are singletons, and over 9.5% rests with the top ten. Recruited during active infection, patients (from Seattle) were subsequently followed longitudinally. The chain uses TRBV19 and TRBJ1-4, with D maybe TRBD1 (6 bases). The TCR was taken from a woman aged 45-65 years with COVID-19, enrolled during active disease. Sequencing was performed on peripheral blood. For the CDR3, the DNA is TGTGCCGGGGGCGAGGAAAAACTGTTTTTT. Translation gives CAGGEEKLFF.